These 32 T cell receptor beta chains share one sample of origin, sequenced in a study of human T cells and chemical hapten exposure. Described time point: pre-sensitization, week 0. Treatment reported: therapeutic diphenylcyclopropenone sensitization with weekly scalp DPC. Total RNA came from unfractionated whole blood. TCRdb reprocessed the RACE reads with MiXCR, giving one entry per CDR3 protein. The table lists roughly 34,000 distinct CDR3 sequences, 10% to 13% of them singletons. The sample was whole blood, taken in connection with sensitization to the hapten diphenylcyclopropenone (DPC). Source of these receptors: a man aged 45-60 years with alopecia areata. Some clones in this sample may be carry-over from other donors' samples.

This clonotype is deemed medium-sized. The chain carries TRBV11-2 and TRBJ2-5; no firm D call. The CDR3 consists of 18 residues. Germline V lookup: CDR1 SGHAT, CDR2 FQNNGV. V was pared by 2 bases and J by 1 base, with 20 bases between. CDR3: CASSLSNFGSRIQETQYF. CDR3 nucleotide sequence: TGTGCCAGCAGCTTAAGTAATTTCGGTAGCCGTATCCAAGAGACCCAGTACTTC.

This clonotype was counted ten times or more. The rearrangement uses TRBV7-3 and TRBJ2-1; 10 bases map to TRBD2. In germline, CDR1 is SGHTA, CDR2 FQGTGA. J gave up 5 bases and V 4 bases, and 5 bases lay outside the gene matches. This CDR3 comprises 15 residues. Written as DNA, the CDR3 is TGTGCCAGCAGCTCCTCAGCGGGAGGGCACAATGAGCAGTTCTTC. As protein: CASSSSAGGHNEQFF.

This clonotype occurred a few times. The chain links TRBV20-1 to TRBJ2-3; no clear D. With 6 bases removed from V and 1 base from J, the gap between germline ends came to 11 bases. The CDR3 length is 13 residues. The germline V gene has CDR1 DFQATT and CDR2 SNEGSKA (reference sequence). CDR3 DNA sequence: TGCAGTGCAGCGCTCGGCGGCACAGATACGCAGTATTTT. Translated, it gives CSAALGGTDTQYF.

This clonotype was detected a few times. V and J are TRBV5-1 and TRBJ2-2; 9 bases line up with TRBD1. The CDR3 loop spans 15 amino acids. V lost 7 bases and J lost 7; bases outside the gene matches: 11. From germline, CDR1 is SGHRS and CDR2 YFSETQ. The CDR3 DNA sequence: TGCGCCAGCTCCCGGTGGACAGGGGATAGCGGGGAGCTGTTTTTT. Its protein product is CASSRWTGDSGELFF.

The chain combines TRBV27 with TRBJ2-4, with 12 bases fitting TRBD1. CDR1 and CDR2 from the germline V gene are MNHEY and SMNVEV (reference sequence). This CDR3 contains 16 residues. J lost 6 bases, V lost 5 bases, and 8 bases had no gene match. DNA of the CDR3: TGTGCCAGCAGTACCTACGGGACAGGGGGCCCAAACATTCAGTACTTC. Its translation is CASSTYGTGGPNIQYF.

CDR3 sequence (DNA): TGTGCCTGCCCCTTAACTAGCGGCCGCACAGATACGCAGTATTTT. Translation: CACPLTSGRTDTQYF. The V and J genes are TRBV30 and TRBJ2-3; 8 bases align to TRBD2. The germline V gene has CDR1 GTSNPN and CDR2 SVGIG (reference sequence). The CDR3 runs 15 residues. V trimming: 6 bases; J trimming: 1 base; junction bases outside the gene matches: 9.

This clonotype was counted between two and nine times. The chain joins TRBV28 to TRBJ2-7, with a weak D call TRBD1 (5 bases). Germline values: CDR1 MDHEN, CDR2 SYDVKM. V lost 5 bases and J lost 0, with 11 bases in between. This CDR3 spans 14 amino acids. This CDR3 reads CASSPQTASYEQYF. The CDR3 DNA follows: TGTGCCAGCAGTCCACAGACAGCCTCCTACGAGCAGTACTTC.

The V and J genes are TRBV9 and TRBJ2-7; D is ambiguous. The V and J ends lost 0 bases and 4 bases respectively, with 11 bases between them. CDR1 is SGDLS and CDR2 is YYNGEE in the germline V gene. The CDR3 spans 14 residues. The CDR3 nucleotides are TGTGCCAGCAGCGTAGACAGCAATAGATACGAGCAGTACTTC. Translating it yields CASSVDSNRYEQYF.

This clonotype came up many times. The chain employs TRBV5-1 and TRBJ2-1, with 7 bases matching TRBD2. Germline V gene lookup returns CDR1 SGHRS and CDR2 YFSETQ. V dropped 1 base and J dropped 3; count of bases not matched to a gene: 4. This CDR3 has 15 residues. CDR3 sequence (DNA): TGCGCCAGCAGCTTGATGGCGGGAGACTACAATGAGCAGTTCTTC. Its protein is CASSLMAGDYNEQFF.

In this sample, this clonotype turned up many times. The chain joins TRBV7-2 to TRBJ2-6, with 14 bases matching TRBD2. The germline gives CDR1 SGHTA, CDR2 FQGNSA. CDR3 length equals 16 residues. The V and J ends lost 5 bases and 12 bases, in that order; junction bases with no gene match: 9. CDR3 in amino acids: CASSRGLAGAWGVLTF. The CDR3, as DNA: TGTGCCAGCAGCCGGGGACTAGCGGGAGCCTGGGGCGTCCTGACTTTC.

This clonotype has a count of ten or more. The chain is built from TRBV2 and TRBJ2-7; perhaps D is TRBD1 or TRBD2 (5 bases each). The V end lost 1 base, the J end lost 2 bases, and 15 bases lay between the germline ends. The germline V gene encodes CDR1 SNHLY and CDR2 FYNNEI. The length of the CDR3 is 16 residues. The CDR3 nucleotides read TGTGCCAGCAGTGAAGGTTCATGGGGGTCGACCTACGAGCAGTACTTC. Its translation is CASSEGSWGSTYEQYF.

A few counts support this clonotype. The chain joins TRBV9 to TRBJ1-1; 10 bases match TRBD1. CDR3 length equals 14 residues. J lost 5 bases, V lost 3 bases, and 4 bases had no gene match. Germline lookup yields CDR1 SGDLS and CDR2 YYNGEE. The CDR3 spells CASSADRGRTEAFF. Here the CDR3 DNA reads TGTGCCAGCAGCGCTGACAGGGGGCGGACTGAAGCTTTCTTT.

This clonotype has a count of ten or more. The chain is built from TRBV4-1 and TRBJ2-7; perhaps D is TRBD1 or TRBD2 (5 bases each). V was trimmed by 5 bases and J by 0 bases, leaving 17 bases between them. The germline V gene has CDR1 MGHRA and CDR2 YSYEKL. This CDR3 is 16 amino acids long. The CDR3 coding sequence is TGCGCCAGCAGCTTGGCCGGGACGCAGGTCTCCTACGAGCAGTACTTC. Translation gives CASSLAGTQVSYEQYF.

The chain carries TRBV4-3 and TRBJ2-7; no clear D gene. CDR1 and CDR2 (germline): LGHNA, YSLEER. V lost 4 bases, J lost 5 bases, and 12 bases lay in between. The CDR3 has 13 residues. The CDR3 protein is CASSPGRNDEQYF. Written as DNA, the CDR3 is TGCGCCAGCAGCCCCGGACGGAATGACGAGCAGTACTTC.

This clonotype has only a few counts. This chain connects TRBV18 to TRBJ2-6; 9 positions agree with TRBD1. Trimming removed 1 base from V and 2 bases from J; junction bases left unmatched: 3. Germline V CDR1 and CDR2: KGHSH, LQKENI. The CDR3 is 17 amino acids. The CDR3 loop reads CASSPQDRGTGANVLTF. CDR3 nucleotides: TGTGCCAGCTCACCACAGGACAGGGGTACTGGGGCCAACGTCCTGACTTTC. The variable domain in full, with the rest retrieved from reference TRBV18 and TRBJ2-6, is NAGVMQNPRHLVRRRGQEARLRCSPMKGHSHVYWYRQLPEEGLKFMVYLQKENIIDESGMPKERFSAEFPKEGPSILRIQQVVRGDSAAYFCASSPQDRGTGANVLTFGAGSRLTVL.

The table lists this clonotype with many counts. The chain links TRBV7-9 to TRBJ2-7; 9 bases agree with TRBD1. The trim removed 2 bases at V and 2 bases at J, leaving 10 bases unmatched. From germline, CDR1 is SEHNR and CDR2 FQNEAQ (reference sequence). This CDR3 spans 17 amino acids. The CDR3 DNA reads TGTGCCAGCAGCTTACGTCGCGGTGACAGGGGGACCTACGAGCAGTACTTC. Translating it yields CASSLRRGDRGTYEQYF. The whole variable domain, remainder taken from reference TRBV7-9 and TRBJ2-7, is DTGVSQNPRHKITKRGQNVTFRCDPISEHNRLYWYRQTLGQGPEFLTYFQNEAQLEKSRLLSDRFSAERPKGSFSTLEIQRTEQGDSAMYLCASSLRRGDRGTYEQYFGPGTRLTVT.

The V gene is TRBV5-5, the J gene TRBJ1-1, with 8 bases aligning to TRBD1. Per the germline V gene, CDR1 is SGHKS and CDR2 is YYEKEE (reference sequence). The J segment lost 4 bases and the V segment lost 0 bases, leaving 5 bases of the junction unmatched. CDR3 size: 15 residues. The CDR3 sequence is CASSLEHRGGTEAFF. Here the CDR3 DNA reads TGTGCCAGCAGCTTGGAGCACAGGGGGGGCACTGAAGCTTTCTTT.

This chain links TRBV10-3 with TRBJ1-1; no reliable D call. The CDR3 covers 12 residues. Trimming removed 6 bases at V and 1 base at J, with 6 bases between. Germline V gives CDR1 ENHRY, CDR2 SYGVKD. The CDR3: CAIREENTEAFF. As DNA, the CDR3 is TGTGCCATCAGGGAAGAGAACACTGAAGCTTTCTTT.

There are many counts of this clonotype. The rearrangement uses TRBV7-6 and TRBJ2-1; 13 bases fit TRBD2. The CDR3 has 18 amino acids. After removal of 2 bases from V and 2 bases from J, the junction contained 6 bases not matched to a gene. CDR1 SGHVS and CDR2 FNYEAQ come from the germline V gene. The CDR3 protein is CASSLITSGRAAYNEQFF. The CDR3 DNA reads TGTGCCAGCAGCTTAATTACTAGCGGGAGGGCGGCCTACAATGAGCAGTTCTTC.

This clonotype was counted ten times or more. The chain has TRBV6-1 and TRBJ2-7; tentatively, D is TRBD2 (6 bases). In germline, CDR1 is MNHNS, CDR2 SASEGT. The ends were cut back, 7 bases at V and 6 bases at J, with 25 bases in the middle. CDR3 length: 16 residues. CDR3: CASNLIRTGRGGEQYF. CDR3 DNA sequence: TGTGCCAGCAACCTGATTCGTACCGGGAGAGGAGGCGAGCAGTACTTC.

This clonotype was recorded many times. As DNA, the CDR3 is TGTGCCAGCGGGGACGGCTACGAGCAGTACTTC. The encoded protein is CASGDGYEQYF. The gene calls are TRBV28 and TRBJ2-7; TRBD1 or TRBD2 may be the D gene (5 bases each). This CDR3 is 11 amino acids long. V lost 8 bases and J 3 bases, leaving 8 bases between the germline ends. CDR1 and CDR2 (germline): MDHEN, SYDVKM.

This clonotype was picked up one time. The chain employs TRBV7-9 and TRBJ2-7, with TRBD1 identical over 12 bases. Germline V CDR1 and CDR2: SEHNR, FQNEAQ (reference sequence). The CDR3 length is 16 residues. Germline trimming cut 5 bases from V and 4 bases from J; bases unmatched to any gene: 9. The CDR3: CASSRPGQGALYEQYF. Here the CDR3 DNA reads TGTGCCAGCAGCCGTCCGGGACAGGGGGCGCTTTACGAGCAGTACTTC.

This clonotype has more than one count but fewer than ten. CDR3 bases: TGTGCCACCAGAGACAGTAACTCGGAGGGAGCTTTCTTT. Translating gives CATRDSNSEGAFF. The rearrangement links TRBV24-1 to TRBJ1-1; D possibly corresponds to TRBD1 (5 bases). CDR3 length equals 13 residues. V lost 7 bases and J 10 bases, leaving 18 bases between the germline ends. From germline, CDR1 is KGHDR and CDR2 SFDVKD.

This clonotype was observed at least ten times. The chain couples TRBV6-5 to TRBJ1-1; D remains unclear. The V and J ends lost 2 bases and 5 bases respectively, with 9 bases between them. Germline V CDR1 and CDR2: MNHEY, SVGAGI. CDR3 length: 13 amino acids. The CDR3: CASSYLRGTEAFF. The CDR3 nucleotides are TGTGCCAGCAGTTACCTTCGGGGAACTGAAGCTTTCTTT.

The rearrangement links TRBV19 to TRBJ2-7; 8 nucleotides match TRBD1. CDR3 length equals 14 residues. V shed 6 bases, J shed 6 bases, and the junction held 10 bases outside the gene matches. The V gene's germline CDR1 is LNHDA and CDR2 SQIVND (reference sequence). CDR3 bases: TGTGCCAGTAGCCTGACAGGGGACCTCCGCGAGCAGTACTTC. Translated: CASSLTGDLREQYF.

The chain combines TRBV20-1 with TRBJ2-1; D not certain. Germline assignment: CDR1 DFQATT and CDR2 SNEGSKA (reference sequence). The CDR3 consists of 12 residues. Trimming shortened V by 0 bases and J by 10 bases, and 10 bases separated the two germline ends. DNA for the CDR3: TGCAGTGCTAGAGATGCAGGCAGGGAGCAGTTCTTC. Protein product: CSARDAGREQFF.

CDR3 in DNA: TGCAGTCCCAAACAGGGGGAGGAGCAGTACTTC. This encodes CSPKQGEEQYF. V is TRBV20-1 and J is TRBJ2-7; 8 nucleotides line up with TRBD1. V dropped 8 bases and J dropped 7; count of bases not matched to a gene: 7. The CDR3 is 11 residues long. Germline V gene lookup returns CDR1 DFQATT and CDR2 SNEGSKA (reference sequence).

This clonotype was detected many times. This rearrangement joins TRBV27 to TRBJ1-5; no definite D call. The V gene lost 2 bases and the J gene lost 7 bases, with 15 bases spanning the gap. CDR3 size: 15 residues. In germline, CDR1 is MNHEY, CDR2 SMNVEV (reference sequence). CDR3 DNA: TGTGCCAGCAGTTTAGGCTCGGGGTTCCGGCAGCCCCAGCATTTT. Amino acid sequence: CASSLGSGFRQPQHF.

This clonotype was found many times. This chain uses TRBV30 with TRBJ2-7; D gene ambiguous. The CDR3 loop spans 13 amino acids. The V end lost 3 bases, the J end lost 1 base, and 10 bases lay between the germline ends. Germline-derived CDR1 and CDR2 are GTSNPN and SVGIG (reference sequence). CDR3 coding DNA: TGTGCCTGGAGCCGCGGCCTATCCTACGAGCAGTACTTC. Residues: CAWSRGLSYEQYF.

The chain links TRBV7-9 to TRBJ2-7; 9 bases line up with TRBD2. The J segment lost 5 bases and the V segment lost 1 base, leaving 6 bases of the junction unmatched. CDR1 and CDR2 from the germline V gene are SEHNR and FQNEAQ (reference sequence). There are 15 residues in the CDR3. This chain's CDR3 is CASSLVGGRAHEQYF. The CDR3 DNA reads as TGTGCCAGCAGCTTAGTTGGCGGGAGGGCCCACGAGCAGTACTTC.

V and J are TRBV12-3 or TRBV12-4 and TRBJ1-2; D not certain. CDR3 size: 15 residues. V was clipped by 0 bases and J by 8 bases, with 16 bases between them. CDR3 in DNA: TGTGCCAGCAGTTTAGCGGGCAGCTTCACGGGAGGCTACACCTTC. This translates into CASSLAGSFTGGYTF.

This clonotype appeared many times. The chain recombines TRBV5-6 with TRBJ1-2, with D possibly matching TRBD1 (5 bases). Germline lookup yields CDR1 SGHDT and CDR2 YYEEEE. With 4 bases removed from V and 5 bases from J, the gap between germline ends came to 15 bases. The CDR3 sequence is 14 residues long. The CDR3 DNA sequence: TGTGCCAGCAGCCCCAGGGCATCTGGGTATGGCTACACCTTC. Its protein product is CASSPRASGYGYTF.